One sample yielded the 30 T cell receptor beta chains listed below, sequenced in a study of T cells in Graves' hyperthyroidism and ophthalmopathy. RNA transcripts gave rise to amplified TCR beta CDR3 regions. HTBI primers were employed in a first-round RT-PCR of the TCR CDR3. MiXCR, run by TCRdb on the multiplex PCR reads, gives a single entry per CDR3 protein. The sample lists about 590,000 distinct CDR3 sequences; 14% were seen once. The sample was blood. These receptors were taken from a woman between 18 and 29 years old with Graves' ophthalmopathy.

Concerning this clonotype itself: A clone one base away is much larger, so this may be a read error. The chain is built from TRBV20-1 and TRBJ2-1; 13 bases are a match to TRBD2. The CDR3 covers 15 residues. Germline V gene data show CDR1 as DFQATT and CDR2 as SNEGSKA (reference sequence). The CDR3 region is CTASLGLAGVHEQFF. The DNA of the CDR3 is TGCACTGCTAGCTTAGGACTAGCGGGAGTGCATGAGCAGTTCTTC.

This clonotype was counted at least ten times. The chain has TRBV2 and TRBJ1-1; no definite D call. Germline-derived CDR1 and CDR2 are SNHLY and FYNNEI. The CDR3 covers 13 residues. Trimming stripped 8 bases from V and 0 bases from J, with 10 bases between. CDR3 bases: TGTGCCAGCGGGCCGGGCCTGAACACTGAAGCTTTCTTT. Translating gives CASGPGLNTEAFF.

A few counts support this clonotype. This sequence joins TRBV4-1 and TRBJ2-3; 7 bases line up with TRBD1. Germline-derived CDR1 and CDR2 are MGHRA and YSYEKL. V dropped 0 bases and J dropped 2; count of bases not matched to a gene: 5. The length of the CDR3 is 16 residues. Here the CDR3 reads CASSQEWGTATDTQYF. The CDR3 DNA reads as TGCGCCAGCAGCCAAGAATGGGGGACAGCCACAGATACGCAGTATTTT.

The chain employs TRBV9 and TRBJ2-7; either TRBD1 or TRBD2 may supply D (5 bases each). With 0 bases removed from V and 5 bases from J, the gap between germline ends came to 15 bases. Germline V CDR1 and CDR2: SGDLS, YYNGEE. CDR3 length: 15 residues. CDR3 nucleotide sequence: TGTGCCAGCAGCGTAGGAGAGGGGTCGGGTAACGAGCAGTACTTC. Its protein product is CASSVGEGSGNEQYF.

The J gene is TRBJ2-1, the V gene TRBV29-1; TRBD1 matches at 11 bases. This CDR3 has 12 amino acids. CDR1 is SQVTM, CDR2 ANQGSEA, per germline. The CDR3 here is CSGDRGDPEQFF. In DNA form, the CDR3 reads TGCAGTGGGGACAGGGGGGACCCAGAGCAGTTCTTC.

The V gene is TRBV25-1, the J gene TRBJ1-5, with D tentatively TRBD1 (5 bases). The CDR3 has 18 residues. With 1 base removed from V and 7 bases from J, the gap between germline ends came to 23 bases. Looked up from germline, CDR1 is MGHDK and CDR2 is SYGVNS. This CDR3 reads CASSELAGLLAEIQPQHF. CDR3 nucleotide sequence: TGTGCCAGCAGTGAATTGGCAGGGCTATTAGCTGAGATACAGCCCCAGCATTTT. Drawing the rest from reference TRBV25-1 and TRBJ1-5, the complete variable domain is EADIYQTPRYLVIGTGKKITLECSQTMGHDKMYWYQQDPGMELHLIHYSYGVNSTEKGDLSSESTVSRIRTEHFPLTLESARPSHTSQYLCASSELAGLLAEIQPQHFGDGTRLSIL.

This clonotype was found many times. The rearrangement uses TRBV6-1 and TRBJ1-2; D perhaps matches TRBD1 (5 bases). The germline CDR1 and CDR2 sequences are MNHNS and SASEGT. The CDR3 spans 14 residues. V was trimmed by 8 bases and J by 5 bases, leaving 18 bases between them. DNA for the CDR3: TGTGCCAGCCGCCCCGCGGGACCTATGTATGGCTACACCTTC. This translates into CASRPAGPMYGYTF.

This clonotype was observed at least ten times. The V gene is TRBV7-9, the J gene TRBJ1-3; weak D call: TRBD1 (5 bases). The V end lost 1 base, the J end lost 0 bases, and 7 bases lay between the germline ends. Germline V gene sequence: CDR1 SEHNR, CDR2 FQNEAQ (reference sequence). The length of the CDR3 is 15 residues. The CDR3 region has the DNA TGTGCCAGCAGCTTAGTACAGGCCTCTGGAAACACCATATATTTT. It codes for CASSLVQASGNTIYF.

This clonotype was recorded at least ten times. The rearrangement links TRBV12-3 or TRBV12-4 to TRBJ2-7; D gene uncertain. Trimming took off 6 bases at V and 0 bases at J, with 12 bases between the two ends. The CDR3 runs 14 residues. The CDR3 nucleotides read TGTGCCAGCAGCCTCTCGGACCTCTCCTACGAGCAGTACTTC. It encodes CASSLSDLSYEQYF.

Many counts were recorded for this clonotype. The chain joins TRBV2 to TRBJ2-1; TRBD1 is a possible D gene (9 bases). CDR3 size: 18 residues. From germline, CDR1 is SNHLY and CDR2 FYNNEI. The V end was cut by 6 bases, the J end by 7 bases, with 28 bases between. CDR3 residues: CASRGTGTPAPGGNEQFF. DNA of the CDR3: TGTGCCAGCAGGGGGACAGGGACTCCCGCCCCGGGGGGGAATGAGCAGTTCTTC.

This clonotype was counted many times. V is TRBV4-3 and J is TRBJ2-4, with D perhaps TRBD1 (6 bases). There are 17 residues in the CDR3. The germline V gene has CDR1 LGHNA and CDR2 YSLEER. Trimming removed 0 bases at V and 6 bases at J, with 18 bases between. Here the CDR3 reads CASSQEVGRGVGNIQYF. The CDR3 DNA is TGCGCCAGCAGCCAAGAGGTGGGCAGGGGAGTTGGAAACATTCAGTACTTC.

This clonotype was recorded at least ten times. The chain is built from TRBV2 and TRBJ1-1, with unresolved D. The CDR3 runs to 13 residues. The V and J ends lost 6 bases and 0 bases respectively, with 8 bases between them. In germline, CDR1 is SNHLY, CDR2 FYNNEI. The CDR3 DNA is TGTGCCAGCAGGGCTACTATGAACACTGAAGCTTTCTTT. It translates to CASRATMNTEAFF.

Ten or more counts support this clonotype. This chain links TRBV20-1 with TRBJ2-5, with 8 bases identical to TRBD1. Trimming took 3 bases from V and 2 from J; bases not matched to a gene: 11. This CDR3 spans 16 amino acids. The germline gives CDR1 DFQATT, CDR2 SNEGSKA (reference sequence). The CDR3 region is CSASPWTGRFQETQYF. The CDR3 region has the DNA TGCAGTGCTAGCCCCTGGACAGGGAGGTTTCAAGAGACCCAGTACTTC.

This clonotype has a count of ten or more. This rearrangement joins TRBV19 to TRBJ1-5; a weak D match, TRBD1 (5 bases). The CDR3 covers 13 residues. V was shortened by 5 bases and J by 3 bases, with 8 bases between the two germline ends. Per germline, CDR1 LNHDA and CDR2 SQIVND (reference sequence). In DNA, the CDR3 is TGTGCCAGTAGTGGGACCCTCAATCAGCCCCAGCATTTT. The encoded protein is CASSGTLNQPQHF.

Ten or more counts support this clonotype. This chain links TRBV7-9 with TRBJ2-1; tentative D call: TRBD2 (7 bases). The V end was cut by 3 bases, the J end by 5 bases, with 14 bases between. CDR1 and CDR2 from the germline V gene are SEHNR and FQNEAQ (reference sequence). CDR3 length: 15 amino acids. This CDR3 is CASSFGGGDHNEQFF. The CDR3, as DNA: TGTGCCAGCAGCTTTGGGGGGGGCGACCACAATGAGCAGTTCTTC.

This clonotype was counted many times. The V gene is TRBV12-3 or TRBV12-4, the J gene TRBJ1-1; unclear D gene. V dropped 7 bases and J dropped 11 bases, with 17 bases sitting between them. This CDR3 is 12 amino acids long. The CDR3 nucleotides are TGTGCCAGCACCTTCGACGGTACCTTGGCTTTCTTT. Its protein product is CASTFDGTLAFF.

The gene calls are TRBV7-2 and TRBJ2-1, with a possible D match to TRBD2 (6 bases). This CDR3 is built from 17 residues. Germline-derived CDR1 and CDR2 are SGHTA and FQGNSA. V lost 2 bases, J lost 7 bases, and 21 bases lay in between. As DNA, the CDR3 is TGTGCCAGCAGCTTAAGATCCGAATTCTTTAGCGGAAATGAGCAGTTCTTC. Protein: CASSLRSEFFSGNEQFF.

This clonotype was counted at least ten times. CDR3 nucleotides: TGTGCCAGCAGTATATCTGGAAACACCATATATTTT. This codes for CASSISGNTIYF. This chain connects TRBV2 to TRBJ1-3; D gene ambiguous. Germline V lookup: CDR1 SNHLY, CDR2 FYNNEI. The CDR3 is 12 residues long. Trimming left V 5 bases short and J 1 base short, with 3 bases between. Combining the CDR3 with reference TRBV2 and TRBJ1-3 gives the whole variable domain EPEVTQTPSHQVTQMGQEVILRCVPISNHLYFYWYRQILGQKVEFLVSFYNNEISEKSEIFDDQFSVERPDGSNFTLKIRSTKLEDSAMYFCASSISGNTIYFGEGSWLTVV.

This clonotype was recorded at least ten times. The rearrangement links TRBV11-2 to TRBJ2-7; D ambiguous. This CDR3 region has 14 residues. Looked up from germline, CDR1 is SGHAT and CDR2 is FQNNGV. V dropped 3 bases and J dropped 6 bases, with 15 bases sitting between them. In DNA, the CDR3 is TGTGCCAGCAGCTTTTCGTCCGCTCTGCTCGAGCAGTACTTC. It is translated as CASSFSSALLEQYF.

This clonotype occurred a few times. This chain links TRBV9 with TRBJ2-1, with no clear D. Germline CDR1 reads SGDLS; CDR2 reads YYNGEE. V lost 0 bases and J lost 0, with 10 bases in between. The CDR3 sequence is 16 residues long. The CDR3 coding sequence is TGTGCCAGCAGCGTAGACTGGGCAAGCTCCTACAATGAGCAGTTCTTC. It encodes CASSVDWASSYNEQFF.

There are a few counts of this clonotype. The rearrangement joins TRBV4-1 to TRBJ2-1; D is possibly TRBD1 or TRBD2 (5 bases each). V lost 7 bases, J lost 6 bases, and 13 bases lay in between. Germline-derived CDR1 and CDR2 are MGHRA and YSYEKL. This CDR3 is 13 amino acids long. CDR3 DNA sequence: TGCGCCAGCAATGACGGGGCTCGCAATGAGCAGTTCTTC. Amino acid sequence: CASNDGARNEQFF.

The rearrangement joins TRBV12-3 or TRBV12-4 to TRBJ2-7, with TRBD1 identical over 10 bases. This CDR3 is 15 amino acids long. V shed 6 bases, J shed 5 bases, and the junction held 10 bases outside the gene matches. The DNA for the CDR3 is TGTGCCAGCAGCCGATCCGGGACAGGGGCCAACGAGCAGTACTTC. This sequence encodes CASSRSGTGANEQYF.

This clonotype was observed a few times. At one end the junction does not follow the germline gene, possibly because of a read error. J is TRBJ2-7 and V is TRBV12-3 or TRBV12-4, with unresolved D. The CDR3 runs 12 residues. The CDR3 region has the DNA TGTGCCAGCAGTTTAATCAGAAGCGAGCAGTGCTTC. Its translation is CASSLIRSEQCF.

The rearrangement uses TRBV5-5 and TRBJ1-5; 11 nucleotides align to TRBD1. The CDR3 is 16 residues long. With V trimmed by 0 bases and J by 5 bases, 4 bases remained unmatched. The germline CDR1 and CDR2 sequences are SGHKS and YYEKEE (reference sequence). The CDR3 loop is CASSLVWTGGDQPQHF. Here the CDR3 DNA reads TGTGCCAGCAGCTTGGTCTGGACAGGGGGCGATCAGCCCCAGCATTTT.

This clonotype appeared many times. This chain uses TRBV6-1 with TRBJ2-7; TRBD1 matches at 7 bases. CDR1 and CDR2 from the germline V gene are MNHNS and SASEGT. V shed 1 base, J shed 2 bases, and the junction held 8 bases outside the gene matches. This CDR3 region has 16 residues. Here the CDR3 DNA reads TGTGCCAGCAGTGAAGGTACAGGGGCGACCACCTACGAGCAGTACTTC. This sequence encodes CASSEGTGATTYEQYF.

The J gene is TRBJ2-3, the V gene TRBV5-5; 9 bases fit TRBD2. J gave up 0 bases and V 4 bases, and 12 bases lay outside the gene matches. Germline values: CDR1 SGHKS, CDR2 YYEKEE (reference sequence). The CDR3 is made up of 18 amino acids. The CDR3 DNA is TGTGCCAGCAGCCGGGACAGACTGACTAGCGGTAGCACAGATACGCAGTATTTT. Translating it yields CASSRDRLTSGSTDTQYF.

The V gene is TRBV7-6, the J gene TRBJ2-7, with D unresolved. V was clipped by 1 base and J by 3 bases, with 16 bases between them. This CDR3 has 16 residues. Germline-derived CDR1 and CDR2 are SGHVS and FNYEAQ. The CDR3 sequence is CASSLEASEGYYEQYF. CDR3 DNA: TGTGCCAGCAGCTTAGAGGCTTCAGAAGGGTACTACGAGCAGTACTTC. The variable domain in full, with the rest retrieved from reference TRBV7-6 and TRBJ2-7, is GAGVSQSPRYKVTKRGQDVALRCDPISGHVSLYWYRQALGQGPEFLTYFNYEAQQDKSGLPNDRFSAERPEGSISTLTIQRTEQRDSAMYRCASSLEASEGYYEQYFGPGTRLTVT.

At least ten counts were recorded for this clonotype. V and J are TRBV6-2 or TRBV6-3 and TRBJ2-4, with D uncertain. This CDR3 is built from 15 residues. V was trimmed by 5 bases and J by 5 bases, leaving 16 bases between them. Looked up from germline, CDR1 is MNHEY and CDR2 is SVGEGT. CDR3 DNA: TGTGCCAGCAGTCACCTCGGAGCAGTTGAAAACATTCAGTACTTC. It translates to CASSHLGAVENIQYF.

This clonotype was detected many times. The chain joins TRBV7-3 to TRBJ2-1; D is perhaps TRBD2 (5 bases). This CDR3 region has 14 residues. The V gene's germline CDR1 is SGHTA and CDR2 FQGTGA. V dropped 4 bases and J dropped 4 bases, with 11 bases sitting between them. CDR3 nucleotide sequence: TGTGCCAGCAGCTATCTCGGGAATTACAATGAGCAGTTCTTC. Amino acids: CASSYLGNYNEQFF.

The table lists this clonotype with a few counts. The CDR3 sequence is CASSFGITEAFF. Here the CDR3 DNA reads TGTGCCAGCAGTTTTGGTATCACTGAAGCTTTCTTT. The chain couples TRBV12-3 or TRBV12-4 to TRBJ1-1, with D unclear. The ends were cut back, 3 bases at V and 4 bases at J, with 6 bases in the middle. The CDR3 consists of 12 residues.